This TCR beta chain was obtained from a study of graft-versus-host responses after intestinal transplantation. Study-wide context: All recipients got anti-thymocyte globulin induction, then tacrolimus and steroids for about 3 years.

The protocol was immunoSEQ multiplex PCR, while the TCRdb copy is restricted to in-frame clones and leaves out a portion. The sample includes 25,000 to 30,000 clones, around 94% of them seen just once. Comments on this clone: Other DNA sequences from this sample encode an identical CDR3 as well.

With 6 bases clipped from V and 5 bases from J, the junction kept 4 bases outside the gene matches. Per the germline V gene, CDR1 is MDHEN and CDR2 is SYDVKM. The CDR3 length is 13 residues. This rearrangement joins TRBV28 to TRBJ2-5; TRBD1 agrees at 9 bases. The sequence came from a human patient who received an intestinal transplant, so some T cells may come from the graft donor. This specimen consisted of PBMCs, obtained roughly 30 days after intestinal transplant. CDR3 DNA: TGTGCCAGCAGAGCGGACAGGGGCGAGACCCAGTACTTC. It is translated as CASRADRGETQYF.